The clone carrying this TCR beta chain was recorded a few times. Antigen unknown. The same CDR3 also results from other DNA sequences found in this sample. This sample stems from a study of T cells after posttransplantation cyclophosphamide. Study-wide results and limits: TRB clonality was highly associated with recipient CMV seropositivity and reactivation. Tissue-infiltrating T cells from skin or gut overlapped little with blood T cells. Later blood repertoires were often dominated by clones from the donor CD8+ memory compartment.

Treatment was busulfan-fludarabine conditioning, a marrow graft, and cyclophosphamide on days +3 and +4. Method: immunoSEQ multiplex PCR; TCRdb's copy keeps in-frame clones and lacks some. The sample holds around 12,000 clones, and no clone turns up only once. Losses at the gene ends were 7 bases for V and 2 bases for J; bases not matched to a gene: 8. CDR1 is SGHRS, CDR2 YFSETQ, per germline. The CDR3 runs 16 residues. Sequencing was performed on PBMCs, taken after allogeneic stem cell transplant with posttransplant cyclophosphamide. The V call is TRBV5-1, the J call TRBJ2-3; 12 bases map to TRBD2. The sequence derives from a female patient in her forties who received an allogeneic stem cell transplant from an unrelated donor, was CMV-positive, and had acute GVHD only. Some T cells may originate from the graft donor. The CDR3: CASSIRLAGATDTQYF. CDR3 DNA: TGCGCCAGCTCCATTAGACTAGCGGGAGCCACAGATACGCAGTATTTT.